This TCR beta chain was identified during a study of T cells after yellow fever vaccination. Template switching with 5'RACE generated the TCR cDNA and added a universal primer site and UMIs. TCRdb itself ran the 5' RACE reads through MiXCR, one entry per CDR3 protein. Of 250,000 to 400,000 distinct CDR3 sequences listed, about 4% are singletons. This clonotype was counted between two and nine times. The CDR3 sequence is 13 residues long. V gave up 6 bases and J gave up 2 bases, with 7 bases separating them. The source is a man between 18 and 29 years old who received the YFV17D yellow fever vaccine. The specimen was PBMCs, collected 5 days after the yellow fever booster vaccination. V is TRBV12-3 or TRBV12-4 and J is TRBJ2-2, with D uncertain. DNA for the CDR3: TGTGCCAGCAGATCCCTTAACACCGGGGAGCTGTTTTTT. This gives the protein CASRSLNTGELFF.